What follows are 8 T cell receptor beta chains derived from one specimen sequenced in a study of blood T cell repertoires in COVID-19. The data were produced by immunoSEQ multiplex PCR, yet TCRdb's version contains in-frame clones alone and is incomplete. The sample lists roughly 150,000 clones, about 84% occurring once. Specimen: PBMCs or T cells enriched from blood (not recorded which). These receptors originate from a man in his forties or fifties who had recovered from COVID-19.

With respect to this clone: Sequence at one end of the junction differs from germline and may be a read error. The chain is built from TRBV6-5 and TRBJ1-1; TRBD1 is a possible D gene (5 bases). CDR3 size: 12 residues. CDR1 and CDR2 (germline): MNHEY, SVGAGI. The CDR3 is CASSQQGLGIIF. In DNA, the CDR3 is TGTGCCAGCTCCCAGCAGGGCCTGGGTATCATCTTT.

This chain joins TRBV7-8 and TRBJ1-2; possibly TRBD1 for D (5 bases). This CDR3 has 15 amino acids. V was shortened by 3 bases and J by 2 bases, with 13 bases between the two germline ends. Per the germline V gene, CDR1 is SGHVS and CDR2 is FQNEAQ. CDR3 region: CASSFSPTANYGYTF. CDR3 in DNA: TGTGCCAGCAGCTTTTCCCCGACAGCAAACTATGGCTACACCTTC.

This chain's CDR3 is CASSLRGMGNQPQHF. CDR3 nucleotides: TGTGCCAGCAGCCTGCGGGGGATGGGGAATCAGCCCCAGCATTTT. The chain is built from TRBV7-2 and TRBJ1-5, with D possibly matching TRBD1 (5 bases). Trimming took 5 bases from V and 4 from J, leaving 15 bases between them. This CDR3 is built from 15 residues. Germline V gene sequence: CDR1 SGHTA, CDR2 FQGNSA.

The V gene is TRBV19, the J gene TRBJ2-5, with a weak D call TRBD2 (6 bases). Germline V lookup: CDR1 LNHDA, CDR2 SQIVND (reference sequence). CDR3 length equals 14 residues. Between the trimmed V and J ends, which lost 1 base and 5 bases, there was a span of 11 bases. For the CDR3, the DNA is TGTGCCAGTAGTATAGGGGGGGATTGGGAGACCCAGTACTTC. It encodes CASSIGGDWETQYF. Complete variable domain (other parts from reference TRBV19 and TRBJ2-5): DGGITQSPKYLFRKEGQNVTLSCEQNLNHDAMYWYRQDPGQGLRLIYYSQIVNDFQKGDIAEGYSVSREKKESFPLTVTSAQKNPTAFYLCASSIGGDWETQYFGPGTRLLVL.

The chain carries TRBV2 and TRBJ2-1, with D possibly matching TRBD1 (6 bases). The CDR3 contains 13 residues. The germline V gene encodes CDR1 SNHLY and CDR2 FYNNEI. Trimming removed 8 bases at V and 7 bases at J, with 15 bases between. In DNA form, the CDR3 reads TGTGCCAGCGGACAGCCCAATAAGAATGAGCAGTTCTTC. This sequence encodes CASGQPNKNEQFF.

The rearrangement joins TRBV5-1 to TRBJ2-1, with D maybe TRBD2 (5 bases). Germline-derived CDR1 and CDR2 are SGHRS and YFSETQ. Trimming left V 0 bases short and J 10 bases short, with 20 bases between. There are 16 residues in the CDR3. CDR3 nucleotide sequence: TGCGCCAGCAGCTTGGCCGTGGACTCAAGGACTGGCGAGCAGTTCTTC. Its protein product is CASSLAVDSRTGEQFF.

This clone was picked up a small number of times. The rearrangement links TRBV19 to TRBJ2-2; 8 bases fit TRBD2. Germline loops: CDR1 LNHDA, CDR2 SQIVND (reference sequence). This CDR3 comprises 15 residues. V lost 3 bases and J lost 6; bases outside the gene matches: 6. This chain's CDR3 is CASSIGTSSAGELFF. The CDR3 nucleotides read TGTGCCAGTAGTATCGGGACTAGTTCCGCCGGGGAGCTGTTTTTT.

V is TRBV7-3 and J is TRBJ2-5; 9 bases are a match to TRBD2. The junction had 7 bases not matched to a gene; V was cut back by 8 bases and J by 6 bases. The CDR3 totals 13 residues. Germline CDR1 and CDR2: SGHTA and FQGTGA. The CDR3 coding sequence is TGTGCCAGCGCGGGGGGGCCTACCCAGACCCAGTACTTC. It specifies CASAGGPTQTQYF. Based on the CDR3 plus reference TRBV7-3 and TRBJ2-5, the full variable domain is GAGVSQTPSNKVTEKGKYVELRCDPISGHTALYWYRQSLGQGPEFLIYFQGTGAADDSGLPNDRFFAVRPEGSVSTLKIQRTERGDSAVYLCASAGGPTQTQYFGPGTRLLVL.